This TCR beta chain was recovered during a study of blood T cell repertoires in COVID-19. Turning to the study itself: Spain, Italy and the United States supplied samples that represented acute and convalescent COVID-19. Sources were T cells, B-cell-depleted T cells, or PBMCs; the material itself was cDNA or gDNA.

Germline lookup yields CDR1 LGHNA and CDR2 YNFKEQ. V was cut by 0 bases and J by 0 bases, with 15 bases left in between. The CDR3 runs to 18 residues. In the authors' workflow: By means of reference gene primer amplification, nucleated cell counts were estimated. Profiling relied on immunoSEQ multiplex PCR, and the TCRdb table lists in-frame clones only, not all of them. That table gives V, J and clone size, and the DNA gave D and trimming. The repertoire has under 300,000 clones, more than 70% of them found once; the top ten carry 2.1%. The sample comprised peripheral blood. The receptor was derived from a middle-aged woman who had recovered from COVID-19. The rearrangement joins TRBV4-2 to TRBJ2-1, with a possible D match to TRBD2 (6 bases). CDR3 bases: TGTGCCAGCAGCCAAGAAATCCGCTCGGGGGTCTCCTACAATGAGCAGTTCTTC. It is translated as CASSQEIRSGVSYNEQFF.